A single sample gave rise to the 21 T cell receptor beta chains below, sequenced in a study of T-cell reconstitution after alpha-beta-depleted transplantation in children. Preparing the TCRbeta library involved the use of unique molecular identifiers. TCRdb itself ran the PCR reads through MiXCR, one entry per CDR3 protein. The sample carries 200,000 or so distinct CDR3 sequences, 6.3% recorded once. The source was PBMCs, collected before TCRalphabeta/CD19-depleted stem cell transplant. The origin of the receptors is a girl in the first two years of life with combined immunodeficiency, due to receive a stem cell transplant.

This clonotype was found many times. J is TRBJ2-5 and V is TRBV9; D gene uncertain. The V gene's germline CDR1 is SGDLS and CDR2 YYNGEE. V lost 0 bases, J lost 1 base, and 7 bases lay in between. The CDR3 contains 14 residues. The CDR3 DNA is TGTGCCAGCAGCGTAGAGACGTCCCAAGAGACCCAGTACTTC. It is translated as CASSVETSQETQYF.

This clonotype has a count of ten or more. The chain is built from TRBV28 and TRBJ1-2; tentatively, D is TRBD1 (6 bases). Trimming removed 2 bases at V and 3 bases at J, with 10 bases between. This CDR3 comprises 14 residues. Germline CDR1 and CDR2: MDHEN and SYDVKM. The CDR3 DNA reads as TGTGCCAGCAGTTTAGAGGGGGGGGACTATGGCTACACCTTC. Translation gives CASSLEGGDYGYTF.

This clonotype was found many times. The chain couples TRBV7-9 to TRBJ2-7; D possibly corresponds to TRBD2 (5 bases). This CDR3 has 16 residues. Per germline, CDR1 SEHNR and CDR2 FQNEAQ (reference sequence). Between the trimmed V and J ends, which lost 1 base and 1 base, there was a span of 14 bases. In nucleotides, the CDR3 is TGTGCCAGCAGCTTAGGTACCAGCGGACCTTCCTACGAGCAGTACTTC. This translates into CASSLGTSGPSYEQYF.

This clonotype was found many times. The chain has TRBV18 and TRBJ2-5; 10 positions match TRBD1. Germline V CDR1 and CDR2: KGHSH, LQKENI. The CDR3 spans 16 residues. V lost 2 bases to trimming and J lost 3 bases; unmatched junction nucleotides: 6. The CDR3 bases are TGTGCCAGCTCACCAAGAACTGGGACAGGGGAAGAGACCCAGTACTTC. Its translation: CASSPRTGTGEETQYF.

This clonotype was seen ten or more times. The J gene is TRBJ2-1, the V gene TRBV20-1; D is possibly TRBD2 (6 bases). Trimming removed 0 bases at V and 3 bases at J, with 12 bases between. The CDR3 is 15 amino acids. Germline V gene lookup returns CDR1 DFQATT and CDR2 SNEGSKA (reference sequence). CDR3 sequence reads: CSARDMEGDYNEQFF. DNA of the CDR3: TGCAGTGCTAGAGATATGGAGGGAGACTACAATGAGCAGTTCTTC.

This clonotype has a handful of counts. The gene calls are TRBV12-3 or TRBV12-4 and TRBJ2-3; 7 nucleotides agree with TRBD2. J was trimmed by 1 base and V by 6 bases; bases with no gene match: 13. The CDR3 extends over 17 amino acids. This CDR3 reads CASSPPSGTQRTDTQYF. The CDR3 region has the DNA TGTGCCAGCAGCCCCCCAAGCGGGACTCAACGCACAGATACGCAGTATTTT.

As regards this clonotype: This sequence may be a read error, since a much larger clone differs from it by one base. V is TRBV27 and J is TRBJ2-1; unclear D gene. This CDR3 spans 14 amino acids. Germline lookup yields CDR1 MNHEY and CDR2 SMNVEV (reference sequence). The DNA of the CDR3 is TGTGCCAGCAGCACCGTCAGGAACTACAATGAGCAGATCTTC. The encoded protein is CASSTVRNYNEQIF.

There are a few counts of this clonotype. The chain recombines TRBV2 with TRBJ2-7; 13 bases map to TRBD2. Germline V gene lookup returns CDR1 SNHLY and CDR2 FYNNEI. The junction had 2 bases not matched to a gene; V was cut back by 10 bases and J by 2 bases. The CDR3 is made up of 13 amino acids. CDR3 nucleotides: TGTGCCATTACTAGCGGGAGGGCCTACGAGCAGTACTTC. Translating gives CAITSGRAYEQYF.

This clonotype showed up many times. J is TRBJ2-1 and V is TRBV28; unclear D gene. The CDR3 covers 16 residues. Germline V gene data show CDR1 as MDHEN and CDR2 as SYDVKM. V lost 6 bases and J lost 7, with 22 bases in between. The CDR3: CASSPLTRDWGNEQFF. Written as DNA, the CDR3 is TGTGCCAGCAGCCCATTAACGCGAGACTGGGGTAATGAGCAGTTCTTC.

The J gene is TRBJ1-1, the V gene TRBV4-3; no clear D gene. The CDR3 has 14 amino acids. Germline V gives CDR1 LGHNA, CDR2 YSLEER. V was shortened by 0 bases and J by 3 bases, with 8 bases between the two germline ends. The CDR3 DNA sequence: TGCGCCAGCAGCCAAGATCGGAGGTACACTGAAGCTTTCTTT. Translated: CASSQDRRYTEAFF.

This clonotype was found many times. This rearrangement joins TRBV29-1 to TRBJ2-1; 7 nucleotides agree with TRBD1. V shed 1 base and J 2 bases; nucleotides not matched to a gene: 2. The CDR3 is 14 amino acids. Germline lookup yields CDR1 SQVTM and CDR2 ANQGSEA. The CDR3 DNA is TGCAGCGTTGAAGGGGACAGCACCTACAATGAGCAGTTCTTC. Protein product: CSVEGDSTYNEQFF.

This clonotype was seen a few times. The chain carries TRBV7-8 and TRBJ2-5, with D unclear. The CDR3 loop spans 14 amino acids. Germline-derived CDR1 and CDR2 are SGHVS and FQNEAQ. The V end was cut by 2 bases, the J end by 4 bases, with 11 bases between. CDR3 loop: CASSLFSFLETQYF. The CDR3 DNA reads as TGTGCCAGCAGCTTATTTAGTTTCTTAGAGACCCAGTACTTC.

Concerning this clonotype: It may be a read error: a sequence one base away is much more abundant. The rearrangement uses TRBV29-1 and TRBJ2-2, with D possibly being TRBD2 (5 bases). The germline V gene encodes CDR1 SQVTM and CDR2 ANQGSEA. The CDR3 totals 13 residues. The DNA for the CDR3 is TGCAGCGTTGAAGGCCAGGAGGCCGGGGAGCTGATTTTT. It yields the protein CSVEGQEAGELIF.

The table lists this clonotype with many counts. The rearrangement joins TRBV4-1 to TRBJ2-7; D call uncertain. Germline CDR1 is MGHRA and CDR2 is YSYEKL. The germline V and J ends were trimmed by 3 bases and 0 bases, with 9 bases remaining between them. This CDR3 comprises 14 residues. The CDR3 region is CASSHRMPSYEQYF. CDR3 bases: TGCGCCAGCAGCCACCGGATGCCCTCCTACGAGCAGTACTTC.

The V and J genes are TRBV29-1 and TRBJ1-1, with unresolved D. Looked up from germline, CDR1 is SQVTM and CDR2 is ANQGSEA. Trimming stripped 5 bases from V and 1 base from J, with 8 bases between. This CDR3 has 12 residues. This CDR3 reads CSVLGQNTEAFF. Here the CDR3 DNA reads TGCAGCGTTTTAGGCCAGAACACTGAAGCTTTCTTT. The variable domain in full, completed from reference TRBV29-1 and TRBJ1-1, reads SAVISQKPSRDICQRGTSLTIQCQVDSQVTMMFWYRQQPGQSLTLIATANQGSEATYESGFVIDKFPISRPNLTFSTLTVSNMSPEDSSIYLCSVLGQNTEAFFGQGTRLTVV.

This clonotype was found many times. The rearrangement uses TRBV7-8 and TRBJ2-7; 8 bases are shared with TRBD1. There are 14 residues in the CDR3. The germline CDR1 and CDR2 sequences are SGHVS and FQNEAQ. The V gene end was trimmed by 0 bases and the J gene end by 6 bases; junction bases not matched to a gene: 4. Here the CDR3 DNA reads TGTGCCAGCAGCTTAGCCGGACAGGGATTCGAGCAGTACTTC. This codes for CASSLAGQGFEQYF.

This clonotype came up many times. The V gene is TRBV20-1, the J gene TRBJ2-7; TRBD1 agrees at 8 bases. The CDR3 spans 13 residues. J was trimmed by 3 bases and V by 7 bases; bases with no gene match: 8. In germline, CDR1 is DFQATT, CDR2 SNEGSKA (reference sequence). CDR3 amino acids: CSVESDRDYEQYF. CDR3 nucleotide sequence: TGCAGTGTAGAATCGGACAGGGACTACGAGCAGTACTTC.

A note on this clonotype: The final CDR3 position lacks the conserved phenylalanine or tryptophan, pointing to a likely read error. The genes are TRBV5-1 and TRBJ1-1, with 8 nucleotides matching TRBD1. This CDR3 region has 17 residues. V dropped 4 bases and J dropped 0; count of bases not matched to a gene: 11. CDR1 and CDR2 (germline): SGHRS, YFSETQ. CDR3 amino acids: CASSGDRGITMNTEAFY. In DNA, the CDR3 is TGCGCCAGCAGCGGAGACAGGGGTATCACTATGAACACTGAAGCTTTCTAT.

This clonotype was detected ten times or more. This chain connects TRBV7-8 to TRBJ1-2; tentative D call: TRBD1 (5 bases). V was shortened by 5 bases and J by 1 base, with 11 bases between the two germline ends. CDR1 and CDR2 (germline): SGHVS, FQNEAQ. The CDR3 has 14 amino acids. The CDR3 protein is CASSPRAFNYGYTF. As DNA, the CDR3 is TGTGCCAGCAGCCCCAGGGCATTTAACTATGGCTACACCTTC.

This clonotype was found many times. The chain couples TRBV5-1 to TRBJ2-5; the D call may be TRBD1 or TRBD2 (5 bases each). Trimming removed 4 bases from V and 4 bases from J, with 20 bases in between. The CDR3 extends over 16 amino acids. Looked up from germline, CDR1 is SGHRS and CDR2 is YFSETQ. The CDR3 coding sequence is TGCGCCAGCAGCCCTGGGACCGCGGATCGTTTAGAGACCCAGTACTTC. Its protein product is CASSPGTADRLETQYF.

This clonotype showed up many times. The V and J genes are TRBV7-3 and TRBJ2-7, with D perhaps being TRBD1 or TRBD2 (5 bases each). This CDR3 spans 15 amino acids. V was cut by 1 base and J by 2 bases, with 12 bases left in between. From germline, CDR1 is SGHTA and CDR2 FQGTGA. The CDR3 here is CASSLNGGYPYEQYF. Written as DNA, the CDR3 is TGTGCCAGCAGCTTAAATGGGGGATACCCCTACGAGCAGTACTTC.